This T cell receptor beta chain stems from a study of beta chain features in type 1 diabetes. General study points: Among patients with Type 1 diabetes, TCRB CDR3s were moderately but significantly shorter in every one of the four CD4+ subsets.

Reverse transcription of all isolated RNA meant that expressed TCRB transcripts were sequenced. Only in-frame clones appear in the TCRdb table, and some are missing; sequencing was by immunoSEQ multiplex PCR. The sample shows hundreds of thousands of clones, over 12% of them seen only once. This clone appeared a single time. Its specificity is not known. Trimming at V came to 6 bases and at J to 0 bases, leaving 3 bases not matched to a gene. This CDR3 has 14 amino acids. The V gene's germline CDR1 is SGHTA and CDR2 FQGNSA. The sequencing input was naive CD4+ T cells from blood. This rearrangement joins TRBV7-2 to TRBJ2-3, with 7 positions matching TRBD2. This sequence originates from a man younger than 35 with type 1 diabetes. CDR3 loop: CASRLAYSTDTQYF. The CDR3 nucleotides read TGTGCCAGCAGACTAGCGTATAGCACAGATACGCAGTATTTT.